This TCR beta chain was identified during a study of T cell responses to AZD1222 COVID-19 vaccine. Study outcomes and limitations: Clonal diversity was possibly underestimated, and the donors were mostly white British, with more females.

Per germline, CDR1 GTSNPN and CDR2 SVGIG (reference sequence). The CDR3 sequence is 15 residues long. V was pared by 2 bases and J by 4 bases, with 17 bases between. Libraries were prepared by immunoSEQ multiplex PCR; TCRdb keeps only in-frame clonotypes and omits some of them. The data hold approximately 150,000 clones, with about 90% observed a single time. With regard to this clone: The antigen remains undetermined.

The sample was peripheral blood, taken on day 0 of MenACWY control vaccination. This sequence originates from an adult in good health. The J gene is TRBJ1-2, the V gene TRBV30; perhaps TRBD1 as D (6 bases). The CDR3: CAWSTTGPGVYGYTF. Here the CDR3 DNA reads TGTGCCTGGAGTACGACAGGCCCGGGGGTCTATGGCTACACCTTC.